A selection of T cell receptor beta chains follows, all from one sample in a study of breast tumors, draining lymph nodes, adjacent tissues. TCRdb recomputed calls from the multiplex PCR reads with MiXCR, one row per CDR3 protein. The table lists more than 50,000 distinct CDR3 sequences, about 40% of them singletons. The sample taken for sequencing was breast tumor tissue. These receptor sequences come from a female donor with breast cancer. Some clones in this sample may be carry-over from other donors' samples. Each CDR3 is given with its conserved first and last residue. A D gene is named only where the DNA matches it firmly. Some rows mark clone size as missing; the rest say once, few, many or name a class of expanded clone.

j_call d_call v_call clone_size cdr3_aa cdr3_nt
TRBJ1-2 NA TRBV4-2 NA CASSQGQAGNNYGYAF TGTGCCAGCAGCCAAGGTCAGGCAGGGAATAACTATGGCTACGCCTTC
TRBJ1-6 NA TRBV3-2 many CASSHWDGFLKNNSPLHF TGTGCCAGCAGCCACTGGGACGGATTCCTGAAAAATAATTCACCCCTCCACTTT
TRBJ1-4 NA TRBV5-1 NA CASSLTGNRNEKLFF TGCGCCAGCAGCTTAACAGGGAATCGTAATGAAAAACTGTTTTTT
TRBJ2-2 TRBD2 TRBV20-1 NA CSARPGGDYSKGTGEPFF TGCAGTGCTAGACCCGGCGGGGACTATTCGAAGGGGACCGGGGAGCCGTTTTTT
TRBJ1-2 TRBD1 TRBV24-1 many CATSDLKGGRYGYTF TGTGCCACCAGTGATTTGAAAGGGGGCAGGTATGGCTACACCTTC
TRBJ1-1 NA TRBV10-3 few CAISEQRALNTEAFF TGTGCCATCAGTGAGCAACGGGCGTTGAACACTGAAGCTTTCTTT
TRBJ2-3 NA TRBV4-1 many CASSCLGTWSTDTQYF TGCGCCAGCAGCTGCTTGGGGACATGGAGCACAGATACGCAGTATTTT
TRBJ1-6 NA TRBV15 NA CATSTGTNSPLHF TGTGCCACCAGCACAGGGACTAATTCACCCCTCCACTTT
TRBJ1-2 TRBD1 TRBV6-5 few CASRLLAGQGGNYGYTF TGTGCCAGCAGGCTCCTCGCGGGACAGGGAGGGAACTATGGCTACACCTTC
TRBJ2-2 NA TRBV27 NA CASSWGTGELFF TGTGCCAGCAGTTGGGGGACCGGGGAGCTGTTTTTT
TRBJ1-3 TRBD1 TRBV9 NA CASSPQGDSGNTIYF TGTGCCAGCAGCCCCCAGGGGGATTCTGGAAACACCATATATTTT
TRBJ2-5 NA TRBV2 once CASSELGGPETQYF TGTGCCAGCAGTGAACTCGGGGGCCCAGAGACCCAGTACTTC
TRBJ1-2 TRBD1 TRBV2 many CASSFGTAPEGYTF TGTGCCAGCAGTTTCGGGACAGCCCCTGAAGGCTACACCTTC
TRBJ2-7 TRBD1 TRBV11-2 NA CASSFSIGTGGERYF TGTGCCAGCAGCTTTTCAATAGGGACAGGCGGCGAGCGGTACTTC
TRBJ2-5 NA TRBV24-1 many CATSDWGTETQYF TGTGCCACCAGTGATTGGGGTACGGAGACCCAGTACTTC
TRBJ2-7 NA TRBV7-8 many CASSLAPYEQYF TGTGCCAGCAGCTTAGCCCCCTACGAGCAGTACTTC
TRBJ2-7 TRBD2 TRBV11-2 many CASSSGTNPYEQYF TGTGCCAGCAGCTCCGGGACTAACCCCTACGAGCAGTACTTC
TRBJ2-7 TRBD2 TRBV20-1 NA CSAAISGRMDEQYF TGCAGTGCGGCCATTAGCGGGAGAATGGACGAGCAGTACTTC
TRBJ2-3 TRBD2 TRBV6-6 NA CASRMGLAGGASTDTQYF TGTGCCAGCAGGATGGGACTAGCGGGGGGTGCTAGCACAGATACGCAGTATTTT
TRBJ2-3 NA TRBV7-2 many CASSLGPHTDTQYF TGTGCCAGCAGCTTAGGGCCGCACACAGATACGCAGTATTTT
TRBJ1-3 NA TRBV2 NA CASRDGRQQSSGNTIYF TGTGCCAGCAGGGATGGGAGGCAGCAAAGCTCTGGAAACACCATATACTTT
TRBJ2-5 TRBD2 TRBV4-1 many CASSQGLAGGQRETQYF TGCGCCAGCAGCCAAGGACTAGCGGGGGGGCAAAGAGAGACCCAGTACTTC
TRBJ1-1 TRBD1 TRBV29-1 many CSVQGTGLTEAFF TGCAGCGTACAGGGGACAGGGTTGACTGAAGCTTTCTTT
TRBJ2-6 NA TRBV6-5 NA CASSELRGANVLTF TGCGCCAGCAGTGAGTTACGCGGGGCCAACGTCCTGACTTTC
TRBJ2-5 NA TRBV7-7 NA CASSQGRGGGETQYF TGTGCTAGCAGCCAGGGACGGGGTGGCGGCGAGACCCAGTACTTC
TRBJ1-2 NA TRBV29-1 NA CSVERGFAGYTF TGCAGCGTTGAACGAGGGTTCGCTGGCTACACCTTC
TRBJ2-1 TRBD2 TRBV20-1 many CSARLEGGRNSEQFF TGCAGTGCCCGACTTGAGGGCGGGAGGAACAGTGAGCAGTTCTTC
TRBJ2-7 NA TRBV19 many CASSIFRGRVSEQYF TGTGCCAGTAGTATTTTTCGGGGCAGGGTGAGCGAGCAGTACTTC
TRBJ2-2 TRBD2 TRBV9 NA CASSFSLRGRARNTGELFF TGTGCCAGCAGTTTCTCTCTTCGCGGGAGGGCCCGGAACACCGGGGAGCTGTTTTTT
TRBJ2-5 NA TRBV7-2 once CASSLGFGTPRETQYF TGTGCCAGCAGCTTAGGATTCGGGACCCCTCGGGAGACCCAGTACTTC
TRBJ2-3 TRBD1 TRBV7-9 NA CASSFGTGEDAQYF TGTGCCAGCAGCTTCGGGACAGGGGAGGATGCGCAGTATTTT
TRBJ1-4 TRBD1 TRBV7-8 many CASSLRGPGANEKLFF TGTGCCAGCAGCTTGAGGGGGCCGGGAGCTAATGAAAAACTGTTTTTT
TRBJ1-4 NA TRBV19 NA CASSNPPDGINERLFF TGTGCCAGTAGTAACCCCCCGGACGGAATTAATGAAAGACTGTTCTTT
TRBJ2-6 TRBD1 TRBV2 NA CASRGQGQSGANVLTF TGTGCCAGCAGAGGACAGGGCCAGTCTGGGGCCAACGTCCTGACTTTC